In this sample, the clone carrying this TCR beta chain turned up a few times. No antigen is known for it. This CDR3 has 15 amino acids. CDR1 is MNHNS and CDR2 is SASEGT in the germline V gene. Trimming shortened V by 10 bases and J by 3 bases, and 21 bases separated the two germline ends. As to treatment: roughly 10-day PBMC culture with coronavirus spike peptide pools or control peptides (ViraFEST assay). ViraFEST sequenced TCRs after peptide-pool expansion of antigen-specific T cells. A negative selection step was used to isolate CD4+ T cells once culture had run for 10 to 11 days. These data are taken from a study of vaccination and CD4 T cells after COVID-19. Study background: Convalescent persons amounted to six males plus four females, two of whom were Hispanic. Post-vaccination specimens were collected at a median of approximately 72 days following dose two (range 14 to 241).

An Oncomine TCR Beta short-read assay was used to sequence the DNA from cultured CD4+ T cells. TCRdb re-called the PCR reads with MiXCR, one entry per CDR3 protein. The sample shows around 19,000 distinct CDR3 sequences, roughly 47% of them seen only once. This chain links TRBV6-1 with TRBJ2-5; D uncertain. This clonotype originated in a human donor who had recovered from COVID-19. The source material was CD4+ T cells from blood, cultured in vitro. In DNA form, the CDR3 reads TGTGCCATATCAGCGAGTGGCCTGACTGAAGAGACCCAGTACTTC. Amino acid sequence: CAISASGLTEETQYF.